These 16 T cell receptor beta chains were sequenced from one sample in a study of T cells in narcolepsy. Produced via immunoSEQ multiplex PCR; TCRdb's table is partial and in-frame only. The sample yields about 32,000 clones, 75% to 90% seen once. Material: CD45RA- memory CD4+ T cells from PBMCs. These receptors all come from a human donor with narcolepsy.

V and J are TRBV7-2 and TRBJ1-2; D gene unclear. From germline, CDR1 is SGHTA and CDR2 FQGNSA. This CDR3 is built from 12 residues. With 3 bases removed from V and 2 bases from J, the gap between germline ends came to 4 bases. The CDR3 DNA sequence: TGTGCCAGCAGCTTGGAGAACTATGGCTACACCTTC. Residues: CASSLENYGYTF.

The chain employs TRBV6-5 and TRBJ2-7; TRBD1 or TRBD2 may be the D gene (5 bases each). The CDR3 runs to 13 residues. Germline CDR1 and CDR2: MNHEY and SVGAGI. V lost 5 bases to trimming and J lost 0 bases, with 8 bases between them. The CDR3 loop reads CASSTGTSYEQYF. The CDR3 DNA reads as TGTGCCAGCAGTACCGGGACCTCCTACGAGCAGTACTTC.

The chain recombines TRBV2 with TRBJ1-5, with 11 bases fitting TRBD1. From germline, CDR1 is SNHLY and CDR2 FYNNEI. The CDR3 covers 15 residues. The V gene end was trimmed by 8 bases and the J gene end by 7 bases; junction bases not matched to a gene: 10. CDR3 sequence reads: CASATDRGQGQPQHF. The CDR3, as DNA: TGTGCCAGCGCTACGGACAGGGGGCAGGGGCAGCCCCAGCATTTT.

V and J are TRBV7-9 and TRBJ2-1, with D unclear. Trimming took off 1 base at V and 1 base at J, with 8 bases between the two ends. This CDR3 contains 15 residues. CDR1 SEHNR and CDR2 FQNEAQ come from the germline V gene (reference sequence). DNA of the CDR3: TGTGCCAGCAGCTTAGGGGGTGGGTCCTACAATGAGCAGTTCTTC. Translating it yields CASSLGGGSYNEQFF. Variable domain in full (rest from reference TRBV7-9 and TRBJ2-1): DTGVSQNPRHKITKRGQNVTFRCDPISEHNRLYWYRQTLGQGPEFLTYFQNEAQLEKSRLLSDRFSAERPKGSFSTLEIQRTEQGDSAMYLCASSLGGGSYNEQFFGPGTRLTVL.

The chain uses TRBV18 and TRBJ1-6; TRBD1 aligns across 8 bases. Germline CDR1 and CDR2: KGHSH and LQKENI. This CDR3 spans 15 amino acids. Trimming at V came to 6 bases and at J to 7 bases, leaving 8 bases not matched to a gene. CDR3 loop: CASSPGQGGNSPLHF. The CDR3 coding sequence is TGTGCCAGCTCGCCTGGACAGGGAGGAAATTCACCCCTCCACTTT.

This chain uses TRBV28 with TRBJ1-6; no definite D call. The CDR3 sequence is 14 residues long. Germline lookup yields CDR1 MDHEN and CDR2 SYDVKM. V shed 3 bases and J shed 9 bases, with 12 bases lying between them. Here the CDR3 reads CASSLRQAGSPLHF. CDR3 sequence (DNA): TGTGCCAGCAGTTTGAGGCAGGCAGGTTCACCCCTCCACTTT.

V usage is TRBV28 and J usage is TRBJ2-5; tentatively, D is TRBD2 (6 bases). The J call may not be correct, given that the DNA end is closer to TRBJ2-7. The CDR3 covers 12 residues. CDR1 MDHEN and CDR2 SYDVKM come from the germline V gene. The CDR3 here is CASRRTTYEQYF. Written as DNA, the CDR3 is TGTGCCAGCAGACGGACTACCTACGAGCAGTACTTC.

The gene calls are TRBV6-5 and TRBJ1-1, with D possibly TRBD1 on 5 matching bases. The CDR3 sequence is 12 residues long. Germline loops: CDR1 MNHEY, CDR2 SVGAGI. Trimming stripped 6 bases from V and 6 bases from J, with 11 bases between. Written as DNA, the CDR3 is TGTGCCAGCAGGAGGGGAGCTTCTGAAGCTTTCTTT. This codes for CASRRGASEAFF.

On this clone itself: The junction differs from germline at one of its ends, possibly a read error. This chain connects TRBV19 to TRBJ2-2; D is possibly TRBD2 (5 bases). The CDR3 has 14 residues. Germline CDR1 is LNHDA and CDR2 is SQIVND (reference sequence). The CDR3 reads CASSIARIPGELLF. CDR3 DNA: TGTGCCAGTAGTATTGCCCGAATCCCCGGGGAGCTGCTTTTT.

J is TRBJ2-3 and V is TRBV7-2; TRBD1 matches 7 bases. V was pared by 1 base and J by 5 bases, with 15 bases of the junction left unmatched. Germline-derived CDR1 and CDR2 are SGHTA and FQGNSA. CDR3 length: 18 residues. CDR3 bases: TGTGCCAGCAGCTTAGAGGTCTTGGGCAGGGGGATGCGAGATACGCAGTATTTT. Translating it yields CASSLEVLGRGMRDTQYF.

The V call is TRBV19, the J call TRBJ1-5; unclear D gene. CDR1 and CDR2 from the germline V gene are LNHDA and SQIVND (reference sequence). V shed 9 bases and J shed 10 bases, with 22 bases lying between them. The CDR3 covers 14 residues. The CDR3 DNA follows: TGTGCCAGCGAAACGGACCGAGCTGTGGGACCCCAGCATTTT. Translating gives CASETDRAVGPQHF.

The chain uses TRBV5-7 and TRBJ1-3; D ambiguous. Being an ORF, TRBV5-7 has a function that is uncertain. V was cut by 7 bases and J by 4 bases, with 18 bases left in between. This CDR3 region has 15 residues. The CDR3 region has the DNA TGTGCCAGCCGGGAGTGGCAGGTCAAGGGAAACACCATATATTTT. Amino acids: CASREWQVKGNTIYF.

A remark on this clone: The sample contains more than one DNA sequence encoding this CDR3. J is TRBJ1-6 and V is TRBV6-1; 7 nucleotides agree with TRBD1. Germline lookup yields CDR1 MNHNS and CDR2 SASEGT. Trimming took 5 bases from V and 10 from J; bases not matched to a gene: 8. The CDR3 totals 14 residues. This CDR3 reads CASSRQGRGSPLHF. The CDR3 DNA reads as TGTGCCAGCAGTCGACAGGGTAGGGGGTCACCCCTCCACTTT.

This chain uses TRBV10-2 with TRBJ1-1; 10 bases are shared with TRBD1. Germline V lookup: CDR1 WSHSY, CDR2 SAAADI. J lost 1 base, V lost 4 bases, and 0 bases had no gene match. This CDR3 is built from 14 residues. The CDR3 here is CASSGQGANTEAFF. CDR3 bases: TGCGCCAGCAGTGGACAGGGGGCGAACACTGAAGCTTTCTTT.

The rearrangement links TRBV11-1 to TRBJ1-1; no definite D call. CDR3 length: 13 amino acids. V was trimmed by 1 base and J by 1 base, leaving 4 bases between them. Germline lookup yields CDR1 SGHAT and CDR2 FQDESV (reference sequence). In nucleotides, the CDR3 is TGTGCCAGCAGCTTAGGGAGGAACACTGAAGCTTTCTTT. Residues: CASSLGRNTEAFF.

In DNA form, the CDR3 reads TGTGCCAGCTCACCCCCCGGGACTATAGCCAAAAACATTCAGTACTTC. Amino acid sequence: CASSPPGTIAKNIQYF. The gene calls are TRBV18 and TRBJ2-4; 7 nucleotides match TRBD2. J gave up 0 bases and V 3 bases, and 5 bases lay outside the gene matches. Per germline, CDR1 KGHSH and CDR2 LQKENI. The CDR3 length is 16 residues.